The TCR beta chain described here comes from a study of spatial heterogeneity in lung cancer (dated by TCRdb to about 2019). In terms of the full investigation: Beta-chain transcripts were consistently detected in greater numbers than alpha-chain transcripts, which likely reflected higher beta-chain transcript abundance. In non-small cell lung cancer, the study quantitatively compared TCR alpha and beta repertoires across several tumor regions, matched nontumor lung, and blood. In the raw uncorrected reads, each unique combination of TCR and UMI appeared on average more than ten times. The study linked features of the TCR repertoire to counts of nonsynonymous mutations, which were determined by whole-exome sequencing of tumor tissue. Both alpha and beta chains were TCR-sequenced in samples taken at surgery, namely 220 tumor regions, more than 62 matched nontumor lung samples and some 53 PBMC samples. Overall results and qualifications from the work: Confirming at a functional level the hypothesis that regional TCRs recognize regional mutations was considered to require additional single-cell paired TCR alpha and beta sequencing. Ubiquitous expanded tumor TCRs were found in blood more often at tumor resection than at routine follow-up.

The label giving this sample's time point can be read as: sample taken at primary tumor resection. Without any cell sorting, TCR sequencing was performed on whole RNA extracted either from tumor and nontumor lung tissue or from cryopreserved PBMC samples. Samples were obtained from fewer than 80 patients with early-stage, untreated non-small cell lung cancer from the lung TRACERx cohort. Only patients with enough RNA available from two or more tumor regions were chosen for TCR sequencing. Libraries were constructed by 5' RACE. Sequencing used a NextSeq 500. In the TCR library protocol, a unique molecular identifier was attached to each TCR cDNA molecule so that PCR and sequencing errors could be corrected. In the paper's pipeline: TCR identification, UMI-based error correction and CDR3 extraction were all carried out with Decombinator tools. Expanded TCRs were defined as those above a frequency of 2 per 1,000, corresponding to the top 1% of the tumor frequency distribution. Renyi diversity was calculated using the R vegan package after each repertoire was subsampled 100 times to 5,000 TCRs. CDR3 similarity networks were constructed using string-kernel similarity of amino acid triplets, with links drawn between CDR3s whose pairwise similarity was above 0.82. TCRdb reworked the public reads: Q25 trimming with fastp, MiXCR clone assembly, productive beta chains retained. One record per CDR3 amino acid sequence lists the most common genes and DNA. Clone size and V and J calls follow TCRdb, not the original study. The sample includes under 40,000 distinct CDR3 sequences, with roughly 5.6% observed a single time. Clones ranked in the top ten supply 20% to 30% of the sample.

Counted from cysteine to phenylalanine, this CDR3 has 13 amino acids. Left in the record is the CDR3 DNA by itself, 39 bases read in frame from the first base. For CDR1 and CDR2, the germline V gene lists SGHRS and YFSETQ. The V and J ends are trimmed by 3 bases and 1 base, leaving 5 bases between them. This clonotype has ten or more counts. The clone's antigen remains unknown. Qualities for individual bases were not recorded, and no much larger clone is one base off. The receptor was isolated from a female donor with early-stage non-small cell lung cancer. The chain employs TRBV5-1 and TRBJ1-5, with the identity of the D gene unclear. Sequencing used PBMCs, obtained at surgery. CDR3 loop: CASSSGSNQPQHF. The nucleotides are TGCGCCAGCAGCTCGGGAAGCAATCAGCCCCAGCATTTT.